This T cell receptor beta chain was sequenced for a study of OX40 agonist ivuxolimab in advanced cancers. Study overall: Hepatocellular carcinoma, melanoma, renal cell or head and neck cancer occurred in dose-escalation patients. One patient with hepatocellular carcinoma and two with cutaneous melanoma, three in all, had partial responses. Overall study results and limits: Antigen targets of the expanded peripheral T cells went undetermined. At 0.1 to 3.0 mg/kg, clonal expansion of CD4+ and CD8+ blood T cells had occurred by week 6.

With regard to this clone: Its antigen is not identified.

Sequencing used immunoSEQ multiplex PCR; TCRdb keeps in-frame clones, though not all of them. There are about 59,000 clones in the sample; over 80% occur only once, and about a quarter lies in the top ten. Germline CDR1 and CDR2: GTSNPN and SVGIG (reference sequence). V lost 2 bases to trimming and J lost 6 bases, with 14 bases between them. This CDR3 region has 13 residues. The chain has TRBV30 and TRBJ2-7; D may be TRBD1 or TRBD2 (5 bases each). The clonotype originates from an adult with an advanced solid tumor such as melanoma, head and neck, liver or kidney cancer. The sample consisted of CD4+ or CD8+ T cells sorted from blood, taken in a trial of the OX40 agonist ivuxolimab. CDR3 sequence reads: CAWSLRQGPEQYF. The CDR3 DNA sequence: TGTGCCTGGAGTCTCCGGCAGGGACCCGAGCAGTACTTC. The full variable domain, rest sourced from reference TRBV30 and TRBJ2-7, is SQTIHQWPATLVQPVGSPLSLECTVEGTSNPNLYWYRQAAGRGLQLLFYSVGIGQISSEVPQNLSASRPQDRQFILSSKKLLLSDSGFYLCAWSLRQGPEQYFGPGTRLTVT.